This T cell receptor (beta chain) was sequenced during a study of blood T cell repertoires in COVID-19. The CDR3 contains 14 residues. Germline assignment: CDR1 SNHLY and CDR2 FYNNEI. Trimming removed 6 bases at V and 0 bases at J, with 11 bases between. Method: immunoSEQ multiplex PCR; TCRdb's copy keeps in-frame clones and lacks some. There are about 300,000 clones in the sample; roughly 86% occur only once, and around 2.4% lies in the top ten. The age range of participants was 18 to 89 years, with residence in about 25 US areas. The receptor's source is a woman aged 18-29 years who had recovered from COVID-19. The sequencing input was PBMCs or T cells enriched from blood (not recorded which). The genes are TRBV2 and TRBJ1-2, with D maybe TRBD1 (6 bases). The CDR3: CASSYRVSNYGYTF. The CDR3 nucleotides are TGTGCCAGCAGCTACAGGGTTTCTAACTATGGCTACACCTTC. The full variable domain, in which reference TRBV2 and TRBJ1-2 provide the parts outside the CDR3, is EPEVTQTPSHQVTQMGQEVILRCVPISNHLYFYWYRQILGQKVEFLVSFYNNEISEKSEIFDDQFSVERPDGSNFTLKIRSTKLEDSAMYFCASSYRVSNYGYTFGSGTRLTVV.